Listed below are T cell receptor beta chains from one sample, sequenced in a study of glioma-infiltrating T cells. Each CDR3 protein gets one entry after TCRdb re-called the multiplex PCR reads with MiXCR. The sample shows approximately 130,000 distinct CDR3 sequences, roughly a quarter of them seen only once. The sample comprised glioma tissue, nonneoplastic brain tissue, or PBMCs (not recorded which). The source of these receptors is a human donor with low-grade glioma or glioblastoma, undergoing nonglioma brain surgery, or in good health (not recorded which). CDR3s include the opening cysteine and the closing phenylalanine or tryptophan. D genes are given only for firm matches. Where a row states a size, it is once, few, many or the class of an expanded clone; other rows omit it.

CDR3nt	CDR3aa	abundance	d_gene	v_gene	j_gene
TGTGCCAGCAGTGACCCGGAGGAGGGCGCAGATACGCAGTATTTT	CASSDPEEGADTQYF	many	NA	TRBV25-1	TRBJ2-3
TGTGCCAGCAGTTACGGGCTAGCTGGAAACTCCATATATTTT	CASSYGLAGNSIYF	NA	NA	TRBV6-6	TRBJ1-3
TGTGCCAGTAGTATAGATCGAAGGGGATTAGCCAAAAACATTCAGTACTTC	CASSIDRRGLAKNIQYF	few	NA	TRBV19	TRBJ2-4
TGTGCCAGCAGTCGGACAACTTTGAACACTGAAGCTTTCTTT	CASSRTTLNTEAFF	many	NA	TRBV6-1	TRBJ1-1
TGTGCCAGCAGCTTAGGAGGGGACAGTCAGCCCCAGCATTTT	CASSLGGDSQPQHF	NA	TRBD1	TRBV7-9	TRBJ1-5
TGCAGTGCTAGAGGACAGGCACGGGGGTACAATGAGCAGTTCTTC	CSARGQARGYNEQFF	few	NA	TRBV20-1	TRBJ2-1
TGTGCCAGCAGATCCCCGGGACAGGGGAATAATTCACCCCTCCACTTT	CASRSPGQGNNSPLHF	few	TRBD1	TRBV12-3/TRBV12-4	TRBJ1-6
TGCAGCGTCGGTGAAGGGGGGCTTGGTGGCTACACCTTC	CSVGEGGLGGYTF	few	NA	TRBV29-1	TRBJ1-2
TGTGCCAGTAGTATCCCGGACAGGGGGCGTATGAAGAACACTGAAGCTTTCTTT	CASSIPDRGRMKNTEAFF	few	TRBD1	TRBV19	TRBJ1-1
TGTGCCAGCAGGCATGGGACTGAGCCGTTCTTC	CASRHGTEPFF	many	NA	TRBV6-1	TRBJ2-1
TGTGCCAGTAGTATAGGACAGGGGGATTCACGAAACCAGCAGTATTTT	CASSIGQGDSRNQQYF	few	TRBD1	TRBV19	TRBJ2-3
TGTGCCAGTATCCGTCGGGCCGGTGGGAACACTGAAGCTTTCTTT	CASIRRAGGNTEAFF	many	NA	TRBV19	TRBJ1-1
TGTGCCAGCAGTAACCCCGGGACAGGGAATCAGCCCCAGCATTTT	CASSNPGTGNQPQHF	NA	TRBD1	TRBV6-1	TRBJ1-5
TGTGCCAGCAGCGCGGTCAGACGAAACTCTGGAAACACCATATATTTT	CASSAVRRNSGNTIYF	few	NA	TRBV2	TRBJ1-3